This is a list of T cell receptor beta chains from one sample in a study of beta chain features in type 1 diabetes. TCRdb keeps only in-frame clones here, not all; method: immunoSEQ multiplex PCR. In the table there are roughly 140,000 clones, over 7.5% of which are singletons. Input material: central memory CD4+ T cells from blood. The origin of the receptors is a man aged 18 to 29 in good health. Each CDR3 is given with its conserved first and last residue. D genes are given only for firm matches. Not all rows give a size; the values are once, few, many and, for expanded clones, a class.

cdr3_aa | cdr3_nt | j_call | clone_size | v_call | d_call
CSVDLQLETQYF | TGCAGCGTTGACCTACAGTTAGAGACCCAGTACTTC | TRBJ2-5 | NA | TRBV29-1 | NA
CASSPPTSGRTGELFF | TGTGCCAGCAGCCCACCCACTAGCGGGAGGACCGGGGAGCTGTTTTTT | TRBJ2-2 | NA | TRBV27 | TRBD2
CASSYRGQGSHEQFF | TGTGCCAGCAGTTACCGAGGGCAGGGGTCCCATGAGCAGTTCTTC | TRBJ2-1 | NA | TRBV6-6 | NA
CASSIGTSGEFSYEQYF | TGCGCCAGCAGCATAGGGACTAGCGGGGAGTTTTCCTACGAGCAGTACTTC | TRBJ2-7 | few | TRBV4-1 | TRBD2
CASSPWGGFNEQYF | TGTGCCAGCAGCCCGTGGGGGGGGTTCAACGAGCAGTACTTC | TRBJ2-7 | few | TRBV7-2 | TRBD2
CASSSNTLNTEAFF | TGCGCCAGCAGCTCGAATACATTGAACACTGAAGCTTTCTTT | TRBJ1-1 | few | TRBV5-1 | NA
CASSPGQGYNEQFF | TGTGCCAGCTCACCGGGACAGGGATACAATGAGCAGTTCTTC | TRBJ2-1 | many | TRBV18 | TRBD1
CASRPTRTGAYTEAFF | TGTGCCAGTAGACCGACACGGACAGGGGCTTACACTGAAGCTTTCTTT | TRBJ1-1 | NA | TRBV19 | TRBD1
CASRDRVGYTF | TGTGCCAGCAGGGACAGGGTTGGCTACACCTTC | TRBJ1-2 | NA | TRBV28 | TRBD1
CACKAIRGRREQYF | TGTGCCTGTAAGGCAATCAGGGGGCGACGGGAGCAGTACTTC | TRBJ2-7 | NA | TRBV30 | TRBD1
CASSLWAGNTEAFF | TGTGCCAGCAGTTTATGGGCGGGGAACACTGAAGCTTTCTTT | TRBJ1-1 | NA | TRBV28 | NA
CASSREGTGDYNEQFF | TGTGCCAGCAGCAGGGAGGGGACAGGAGATTACAATGAGCAGTTCTTC | TRBJ2-1 | NA | TRBV27 | NA
CASRPGKPSSEQYF | TGTGCCAGCAGACCAGGGAAACCCTCCTCCGAGCAGTACTTC | TRBJ2-7 | NA | TRBV28 | NA
CASSPDRGQGGELFF | TGCGCCAGCAGCCCGGACAGGGGGCAAGGCGGGGAGCTGTTTTTT | TRBJ2-2 | NA | TRBV5-1 | TRBD1
CASSVVSSGGIGELFF | TGTGCCAGCAGCGTAGTGTCTAGCGGGGGGATCGGGGAGCTGTTTTTT | TRBJ2-2 | NA | TRBV9 | TRBD2
CSTGGYEQYF | TGCAGCACCGGGGGTTACGAGCAGTACTTC | TRBJ2-7 | many | TRBV20-1 | NA
CASSRGGTGNQPQHF | TGTGCCAGCAGCCGGGGGGGGACCGGCAATCAGCCCCAGCATTTT | TRBJ1-5 | few | TRBV11-2 | NA
CASSLAENRGSYEQYF | TGTGCCAGCAGCTTGGCGGAAAACCGAGGGTCCTACGAGCAGTACTTC | TRBJ2-7 | few | TRBV5-4 | NA
CASSLGTAGEKLFF | TGTGCCAGCTCCCTCGGGACAGCGGGTGAAAAACTGTTTTTT | TRBJ1-4 | few | TRBV18 | TRBD1
CASRLGSRAQWTEAFF | TGTGCCAGCAGACTGGGTTCCAGGGCTCAATGGACTGAAGCTTTCTTT | TRBJ1-1 | few | TRBV28 | NA
CASSTQGLRNQPQHF | TGTGCCAGCAGCACCCAGGGCCTTCGCAATCAGCCCCAGCATTTT | TRBJ1-5 | NA | TRBV5-4 | NA
CASIIQGTSNQPQHF | TGTGCCAGCATTATACAGGGGACCAGCAATCAGCCCCAGCATTTT | TRBJ1-5 | few | TRBV6-1 | TRBD1
CSARDGREQFF | TGCAGTGCTAGAGATGGGCGTGAGCAGTTCTTC | TRBJ2-1 | few | TRBV20-1 | NA
CASSVQTNYGYTF | TGTGCCAGCAGCGTACAAACTAACTATGGCTACACCTTC | TRBJ1-2 | NA | TRBV9 | NA
CASSQAGIGVGEQFF | TGTGCCAGTAGTCAAGCGGGGATCGGGGTAGGGGAGCAGTTCTTC | TRBJ2-1 | NA | TRBV19 | TRBD2
CATLRNRESEAFF | TGTGCCACCCTCCGGAACAGGGAGTCGGAAGCTTTCTTT | TRBJ1-1 | NA | TRBV10-3 | NA
CAIGALAQGTQYF | TGTGCCATCGGGGCACTAGCCCAAGGGACCCAGTACTTC | TRBJ2-5 | NA | TRBV10-3 | NA
CASSLTQGPQDTQYF | TGTGCCAGCAGTTTAACACAGGGGCCTCAAGATACGCAGTATTTT | TRBJ2-3 | NA | TRBV7-2 | TRBD1
CATSRDSAQETQYF | TGTGCCACCAGCAGAGATTCCGCCCAGGAGACCCAGTACTTC | TRBJ2-5 | NA | TRBV15 | NA
CASSPGQGMTYGYTF | TGTGCCAGCTCACCTGGACAGGGTATGACCTATGGCTACACCTTC | TRBJ1-2 | NA | TRBV18 | TRBD1
CASSDLAPGRDEQFF | TGTGCCAGCAGCGATCTAGCCCCGGGGAGGGATGAGCAGTTCTTC | TRBJ2-1 | NA | TRBV7-2 | TRBD2
CAWNANRGRTGELFF | TGTGCCTGGAATGCAAACAGGGGGCGCACCGGGGAGCTGTTTTTT | TRBJ2-2 | many | TRBV30 | TRBD1
CASIHRGTDSNQPQHF | TGTGCCAGTATCCATCGCGGGACGGATAGCAATCAGCCCCAGCATTTT | TRBJ1-5 | few | TRBV19 | NA
CALAGAAGNYGYTF | TGTGCCCTAGCGGGAGCCGCCGGGAACTATGGCTACACCTTC | TRBJ1-2 | many | TRBV30 | NA
CASSLTGDVNYEQYF | TGTGCCAGCAGCCTGACAGGGGACGTGAACTACGAGCAGTACTTC | TRBJ2-7 | NA | TRBV7-3 | TRBD1
CASSPTSGEETQYF | TGTGCCAGCTCACCAACTAGCGGGGAGGAGACCCAGTACTTC | TRBJ2-5 | few | TRBV18 | TRBD2
CASSFRAGTGYYNEQFF | TGTGCCAGCAGCTTCCGGGCGGGGACAGGGTACTACAATGAGCAGTTCTTC | TRBJ2-1 | NA | TRBV13 | TRBD1
CASSLGQENIQYF | TGTGCCAGCAGCTTAGGGCAAGAAAACATTCAGTACTTC | TRBJ2-4 | few | TRBV11-2 | NA
CASSPRTLYNEQFF | TGTGCCAGCAGCCCGAGGACACTCTACAATGAGCAGTTCTTC | TRBJ2-1 | many | TRBV5-4 | NA
CASSLAGGLLTDTQYF | TGTGCCAGCAGCTTAGCGGGGGGACTTCTCACAGATACGCAGTATTTT | TRBJ2-3 | NA | TRBV7-2 | NA
CACHRESTGELFF | TGTGCCTGTCACAGGGAAAGTACCGGGGAGCTGTTTTTT | TRBJ2-2 | few | TRBV27 | NA
CASSQFRPILSYNSPLHF | TGTGCCAGCAGCCAATTCAGGCCCATTCTATCCTATAATTCACCCCTCCACTTT | TRBJ1-6 | NA | TRBV4-2 | NA
CSVELAVVGQFF | TGCAGCGTTGAACTAGCGGTTGTGGGACAGTTCTTC | TRBJ2-1 | many | TRBV29-1 | TRBD2
CASSSRAAGVFNEQFF | TGTGCCAGCAGCTCCCGTGCAGCGGGAGTTTTCAATGAGCAGTTCTTC | TRBJ2-1 | few | TRBV9 | TRBD2
CASSQVSRGRTDTQYF | TGCGCCAGCAGCCAAGTATCGAGGGGGCGCACAGATACGCAGTATTTT | TRBJ2-3 | few | TRBV4-1 | TRBD1
CASSLMGGTGGPGNTIYF | TGTGCCAGCAGCTTAATGGGTGGGACAGGGGGTCCCGGAAACACCATATATTTT | TRBJ1-3 | NA | TRBV7-2 | TRBD1
CASSYRQGAGTEAFF | TGTGCCAGCAGCTATAGACAGGGGGCAGGGACTGAAGCTTTCTTT | TRBJ1-1 | NA | TRBV28 | TRBD1
CASSRPGQGYEQYF | TGTGCCAGCAGCCGGCCGGGACAGGGGTACGAGCAGTACTTC | TRBJ2-7 | NA | TRBV14 | TRBD1
CASSGLTRGEQFF | TGTGCCAGCAGTGGATTGACCCGGGGTGAGCAGTTCTTC | TRBJ2-1 | NA | TRBV6-1 | NA
CASSRVQETYEQYF | TGTGCCAGCAGCCGAGTACAGGAGACCTACGAGCAGTACTTC | TRBJ2-7 | NA | TRBV5-4 | NA
CASSLFREEDTQYF | TGTGCCAGCAGCTTGTTCCGGGAGGAGGATACGCAGTATTTT | TRBJ2-3 | few | TRBV5-6 | TRBD2
CASSPDRAKNIQYF | TGTGCCAGCTCACCCGACAGGGCCAAAAACATTCAGTACTTC | TRBJ2-4 | few | TRBV18 | NA
CASSDPGSASSYEQYF | TGTGCCAGCAGCGACCCGGGGAGCGCGAGCTCCTACGAGCAGTACTTC | TRBJ2-7 | NA | TRBV7-9 | NA
CASSLGSGQVYNEQFF | TGCGCCAGCAGCTTGGGCTCGGGACAGGTCTACAATGAGCAGTTCTTC | TRBJ2-1 | NA | TRBV5-1 | TRBD1
CASSQTSQGANTIYF | TGCGCCAGCAGCCAGACCTCACAGGGGGCAAACACCATATATTTT | TRBJ1-3 | few | TRBV4-3 | TRBD1
CASSKTGVGANVLTF | TGTGCCAGCAGTAAGACAGGGGTAGGGGCCAACGTCCTGACTTTC | TRBJ2-6 | NA | TRBV28 | TRBD1
CAWSVGSREGYGYAF | TGTGCCTGGAGTGTGGGTAGCAGGGAAGGCTATGGCTACGCCTTC | TRBJ1-2 | NA | TRBV30 | NA
CASGRADRGFWQFF | TGTGCCAGCGGACGCGCGGACAGGGGTTTTTGGCAGTTCTTC | TRBJ2-1 | NA | TRBV6-5 | TRBD1
CASSLMYADYGYTF | TGTGCCAGCAGTTTAATGTACGCGGACTATGGCTACACCTTC | TRBJ1-2 | few | TRBV28 | NA